This entry lists 17 T cell receptor beta chains sequenced from one sample in a study of shared clonotypes between healthy human individuals. Sequenced by immunoSEQ multiplex PCR; TCRdb stores in-frame clones only, minus some. The sample yields fewer than 850,000 clones, 90% seen once. The sequencing input was memory CD8+ T cells from PBMCs. Specified subset: CD45RO+ cells pooled with CCR7-negative TemRA cells. Every receptor here comes from a man between 18 and 29 years old in good health. Some clones in this sample may be carry-over from other donors' samples.

V is TRBV7-9 and J is TRBJ2-2; possibly TRBD1 or TRBD2 for D (5 bases each). From germline, CDR1 is SEHNR and CDR2 FQNEAQ (reference sequence). The CDR3 runs to 18 residues. With 5 bases removed from V and 0 bases from J, the gap between germline ends came to 19 bases. CDR3 region: CASSPPGPTPANTGELFF. CDR3 coding DNA: TGTGCCAGCAGCCCACCGGGGCCAACCCCCGCGAACACCGGGGAGCTGTTTTTT. The full variable domain, its missing parts supplied by reference TRBV7-9 and TRBJ2-2, is DTGVSQNPRHKITKRGQNVTFRCDPISEHNRLYWYRQTLGQGPEFLTYFQNEAQLEKSRLLSDRFSAERPKGSFSTLEIQRTEQGDSAMYLCASSPPGPTPANTGELFFGEGSRLTVL.

The chain links TRBV6-5 to TRBJ1-1, with D uncertain. Germline CDR1 MNHEY, CDR2 SVGAGI. The CDR3 loop spans 12 amino acids. V dropped 5 bases and J dropped 5 bases, with 9 bases sitting between them. CDR3 DNA: TGTGCCAGCAGTATTCGCGAGACTGAAGCTTTCTTT. Translating gives CASSIRETEAFF.

The CDR3 is CASSYGVRPQETQYF. The DNA for the CDR3 is TGTGCCAGCAGTTACGGTGTCAGACCACAAGAGACCCAGTACTTC. The chain joins TRBV6-5 to TRBJ2-5; unclear D gene. The CDR3 contains 15 residues. The germline CDR1 and CDR2 sequences are MNHEY and SVGAGI. Trimming shortened V by 2 bases and J by 2 bases, and 12 bases separated the two germline ends.

The V call is TRBV5-1, the J call TRBJ1-1; D is uncertain. The germline CDR1 and CDR2 sequences are SGHRS and YFSETQ. CDR3 size: 13 residues. Trimming removed 7 bases at V and 3 bases at J, with 13 bases between. The CDR3 region is CASGLLEDTEAFF. The CDR3 DNA sequence: TGCGCCAGCGGACTTTTGGAGGACACTGAAGCTTTCTTT.

The chain is built from TRBV27 and TRBJ2-5; D might be TRBD1 or TRBD2, each matching 5 bases. The better agreement between TRBJ2-7 and the DNA end casts doubt on the J call. Germline CDR1 and CDR2: MNHEY and SMNVEV (reference sequence). The length of the CDR3 is 13 residues. The CDR3 loop is CASSLERGYEQYF. CDR3 nucleotide sequence: TGTGCCAGCAGTCTGGAGAGGGGCTACGAGCAGTACTTC.

The chain links TRBV27 to TRBJ2-1; D remains ambiguous. The length of the CDR3 is 13 residues. Germline V gene sequence: CDR1 MNHEY, CDR2 SMNVEV (reference sequence). Trimming removed 6 bases at V and 3 bases at J, with 9 bases between. CDR3 in amino acids: CASSSTVYNEQFF. The CDR3 region has the DNA TGTGCCAGCAGCAGCACAGTCTACAATGAGCAGTTCTTC.

V usage is TRBV5-6 and J usage is TRBJ2-3; the match to TRBD1 covers 8 bases. The germline V gene encodes CDR1 SGHDT and CDR2 YYEEEE. The CDR3 spans 15 residues. V was pared by 2 bases and J by 6 bases, with 8 bases of the junction left unmatched. Written as DNA, the CDR3 is TGTGCCAGCAGCTTACCAGGGGGCGCAGGGGATACGCAGTATTTT. It yields the protein CASSLPGGAGDTQYF.

The chain employs TRBV6-5 and TRBJ2-7, with TRBD2 matching over 9 bases. CDR1 is MNHEY, CDR2 SVGAGI, per germline. The CDR3 has 12 residues. V lost 10 bases to trimming and J lost 2 bases; unmatched junction nucleotides: 3. For the CDR3, the DNA is TGTGCCATCGCTAGCGGGACCTACGAGCAGTACTTC. This translates into CAIASGTYEQYF.

The V and J genes are TRBV19 and TRBJ1-5; TRBD1 might be the D (5 bases). Germline V gene lookup returns CDR1 LNHDA and CDR2 SQIVND (reference sequence). This CDR3 spans 15 amino acids. V shed 7 bases and J shed 7 bases, with 20 bases lying between them. The CDR3 here is CASKTRQTKGQPQHF. The CDR3 DNA reads as TGTGCCAGTAAGACTAGACAGACTAAGGGGCAGCCCCAGCATTTT.

This clone has only one observation. V and J are TRBV27 and TRBJ2-7; 7 bases are shared with TRBD1. CDR1 is MNHEY and CDR2 is SMNVEV in the germline V gene (reference sequence). The CDR3 has 16 amino acids. V trimming: 3 bases; J trimming: 4 bases; junction bases outside the gene matches: 12. CDR3 sequence: CASSLGPGTDNYEQYF. The CDR3 DNA reads TGTGCCAGCAGTTTGGGCCCCGGGACAGACAATTACGAGCAGTACTTC.

This clone was recorded a few times. The chain uses TRBV29-1 and TRBJ2-2, with no clear D. V lost 7 bases and J 0 bases, leaving 9 bases between the germline ends. The CDR3 loop spans 13 amino acids. Germline values: CDR1 SQVTM, CDR2 ANQGSEA. The CDR3: CSAARPNTGELFF. The CDR3, as DNA: TGCAGCGCGGCCCGGCCGAACACCGGGGAGCTGTTTTTT.

Concerning this clone itself: The same CDR3 arises from other DNA sequences in this sample as well. This chain joins TRBV27 and TRBJ2-7, with D unclear. V was shortened by 2 bases and J by 2 bases, with 10 bases between the two germline ends. The CDR3 loop spans 14 amino acids. The germline V gene encodes CDR1 MNHEY and CDR2 SMNVEV (reference sequence). The CDR3 DNA follows: TGTGCCAGCAGTTTAAGGGCGTCAACCTACGAGCAGTACTTC. It is translated as CASSLRASTYEQYF.

The V and J genes are TRBV18 and TRBJ2-7; the D is unclear. The CDR3 spans 12 residues. Trimming took 8 bases from V and 3 from J, leaving 11 bases between them. The V gene's germline CDR1 is KGHSH and CDR2 LQKENI. CDR3 DNA: TGTGCCAGCGCTAGAGGAGACTACGAGCAGTACTTC. It is translated as CASARGDYEQYF. The full variable domain, rest sourced from reference TRBV18 and TRBJ2-7, is NAGVMQNPRHLVRRRGQEARLRCSPMKGHSHVYWYRQLPEEGLKFMVYLQKENIIDESGMPKERFSAEFPKEGPSILRIQQVVRGDSAAYFCASARGDYEQYFGPGTRLTVT.

J is TRBJ2-7 and V is TRBV7-6; D assignment may be TRBD1 or TRBD2 (5 bases each). CDR3 length: 15 amino acids. Per germline, CDR1 SGHVS and CDR2 FNYEAQ. V shed 1 base and J shed 3 bases, with 13 bases lying between them. The CDR3 bases are TGTGCCAGCAGCTTAGGTGGGACCACCTTCTACGAGCAGTACTTC. This codes for CASSLGGTTFYEQYF. The complete variable domain, with remaining parts taken from reference TRBV7-6 and TRBJ2-7, reads GAGVSQSPRYKVTKRGQDVALRCDPISGHVSLYWYRQALGQGPEFLTYFNYEAQQDKSGLPNDRFSAERPEGSISTLTIQRTEQRDSAMYRCASSLGGTTFYEQYFGPGTRLTVT.

The rearrangement uses TRBV9 and TRBJ2-6; D is unclear. The V end lost 3 bases, the J end lost 0 bases, and 7 bases lay between the germline ends. In germline, CDR1 is SGDLS, CDR2 YYNGEE. The CDR3 runs 15 residues. This CDR3 is CASSGQNSGANVLTF. CDR3 bases: TGTGCCAGCAGCGGGCAAAACTCTGGGGCCAACGTCCTGACTTTC.

The chain couples TRBV29-1 to TRBJ2-7; 7 bases are shared with TRBD2. After removal of 4 bases from V and 1 base from J, the junction contained 10 bases not matched to a gene. The CDR3 spans 15 residues. Germline V lookup: CDR1 SQVTM, CDR2 ANQGSEA. CDR3 sequence: CSVVGGGIRSYEQYF. The CDR3 DNA follows: TGCAGCGTTGTGGGGGGAGGGATTAGATCCTACGAGCAGTACTTC.

V is TRBV5-1 and J is TRBJ1-1; D is undetermined. V lost 5 bases, J lost 4 bases, and 15 bases lay in between. CDR3 length equals 14 residues. Looked up from germline, CDR1 is SGHRS and CDR2 is YFSETQ. The CDR3 loop is CASRPGRRVTEAFF. DNA for the CDR3: TGCGCCAGCAGGCCGGGTAGACGGGTCACTGAAGCTTTCTTT.